The rows below give T cell receptor beta chains drawn from one sample of a study of T cell changes during pregnancy in multiple sclerosis. Measured with immunoSEQ multiplex PCR; TCRdb has only the in-frame clones, and not every one. The data contain approximately 60,000 clones, roughly 92% of them singletons. Specimen: CD8+ T cells from peripheral blood mononuclear cells, collected in the third trimester of pregnancy. These receptors were obtained from a female donor with multiple sclerosis, enrolled in a pregnancy study. Both conserved end residues are part of each CDR3.

J	V	length	CDR3
TRBJ2-1	TRBV5-4	15	CASSLQGVSYNEQFF
TRBJ2-1	TRBV5-3	19	CARSLEASGGPRSYNEQFF
TRBJ1-4	TRBV7-9	19	CASSPPDRGVVVANEKLFF
TRBJ1-1	TRBV19	14	CASSVGQGNTEAFF
TRBJ1-1	TRBV28	14	CASSSQGGDTEAFF
TRBJ2-7	TRBV7-9	14	CASSSGLLGYEQYF
TRBJ2-3	TRBV28	14	CASQKTDGLLAQYF
TRBJ1-1	TRBV12-2	17	CASRQGQGLSRNTEAFF
TRBJ2-1	TRBV27	16	CASSLHPSGRNNEQFF
TRBJ2-7	TRBV4-2	19	CASSQEARREYGPGNEQYF
TRBJ1-2	TRBV5-6	14	CASSLGGQVGGYTF
TRBJ1-3	TRBV7-2	15	CASSLAGGSGNTIYF
TRBJ2-1	TRBV7-7	16	CASSPYGQGVLREQFF
TRBJ2-1	TRBV27	18	CASSTPNLAGFSYNEQFF